This T cell receptor beta chain was identified in a study of blood T cell repertoires in COVID-19. Study details: T cells, B-cell-depleted T cells, or PBMCs supplied cDNA or gDNA.

Original processing notes: Counts of nucleated cells, estimated from reference gene primer amplification, were obtained. Assay used: immunoSEQ multiplex PCR; TCRdb lists only in-frame clones, some missing. V, J and clone size are taken as reported in that table, and D and trimming were inferred from the DNA itself. The table records about 62,000 clones, around 83% of them present only once. This clone was counted only a few times. Trimming shortened V by 9 bases and J by 0 bases, and 9 bases separated the two germline ends. Germline V gene lookup returns CDR1 SNHLY and CDR2 FYNNEI. CDR3 size: 13 residues.

The sequencing sample was made of peripheral blood. The receptor was isolated from a human donor in a cohort sampled during active COVID-19. The chain is built from TRBV2 and TRBJ1-3; no definite D call. CDR3 sequence (DNA): TGTGCCAGGAGAGGGAACTCTGGAAACACCATATATTTT. Amino acids: CARRGNSGNTIYF.